Listed here are 31 T cell receptor beta chains from one sample, sequenced in a study of blood T cell repertoires in COVID-19 (dated by TCRdb to the early 2020s). Libraries came from the immunoSEQ multiplex PCR assay. The table comes from immuneACCESS by way of TCRdb, which keeps in-frame sequences with V and J called. Part of the clones is missing from these tables; in studies checked, under half for an unresolved V gene and the rest for unknown reasons. This sample lists approximately 230,000 clones; over 75% were detected once. The ten largest make up less than 20% of the sample. The sequencing sample was made of PBMCs or T cells enriched from blood (not recorded which). Receptors originate from a man younger than 30 who had recovered from COVID-19.

CDR3 residues: CASSQVSSPDEQFF. CDR3 coding DNA: TGCGCCAGCAGCCAAGTTTCAAGTCCGGATGAGCAGTTCTTC. This sequence joins TRBV4-1 and TRBJ2-1; no reliable D call. Trimming took off 1 base at V and 8 bases at J, with 12 bases between the two ends. The CDR3 totals 14 residues. Looked up from germline, CDR1 is MGHRA and CDR2 is YSYEKL.

This clone turned up a few times. The chain employs TRBV6-5 and TRBJ1-5; D ambiguous. CDR1 and CDR2 from the germline V gene are MNHEY and SVGAGI. The CDR3 is made up of 15 amino acids. Trimming cost V 8 bases and J 6 bases, with 20 bases left between them. CDR3 residues: CASAGLRQPSQPQHF. CDR3 DNA sequence: TGTGCCAGCGCTGGGCTGAGACAACCCAGTCAGCCCCAGCATTTT.

This clone was seen more than once but under ten times. The rearrangement links TRBV7-2 to TRBJ2-2; D remains ambiguous. Germline-derived CDR1 and CDR2 are SGHTA and FQGNSA. The CDR3 totals 14 residues. Trimming pared 4 bases from V and 6 bases from J, leaving 12 bases between. The DNA for the CDR3 is TGTGCCAGCAGCTCGTTAGCCGTAGCCGGGGAGCTGTTTTTT. Protein sequence: CASSSLAVAGELFF.

The chain employs TRBV27 and TRBJ2-7; a possible D gene is TRBD1 (6 bases). Between the trimmed V and J ends, which lost 5 bases and 3 bases, there was a span of 11 bases. This CDR3 region has 13 residues. Looked up from germline, CDR1 is MNHEY and CDR2 is SMNVEV (reference sequence). The CDR3 reads CASSAGVNYEQYF. CDR3 DNA sequence: TGTGCCAGCAGTGCAGGGGTAAACTACGAGCAGTACTTC.

The J gene is TRBJ2-2, the V gene TRBV5-1; TRBD1 aligns across 7 bases. This CDR3 contains 14 residues. Germline values: CDR1 SGHRS, CDR2 YFSETQ. Trimming at V came to 4 bases and at J to 3 bases, leaving 3 bases not matched to a gene. This CDR3 is CASSQGQYTGELFF. The CDR3 DNA follows: TGCGCCAGCAGCCAGGGACAGTACACCGGGGAGCTGTTTTTT.

The chain links TRBV13 to TRBJ2-7, with 7 bases lining up with TRBD2. Trimming at V came to 8 bases and at J to 3 bases, leaving 13 bases not matched to a gene. Germline-derived CDR1 and CDR2 are PRHDT and FYEKMQ (reference sequence). The CDR3 extends over 15 amino acids. CDR3 protein: CASGGSASGIYEQYF. In DNA, the CDR3 is TGTGCCAGCGGCGGTTCGGCTAGCGGTATCTACGAGCAGTACTTC.

The chain couples TRBV16 to TRBJ1-5; the match to TRBD1 covers 7 bases. Trimming removed 1 base from V and 4 bases from J; junction bases left unmatched: 4. Per the germline V gene, CDR1 is KGHSY and CDR2 is FQNENV. The CDR3 spans 15 residues. The CDR3 is CASSQLGTDNQPQHF. For the CDR3, the DNA is TGTGCCAGCAGCCAATTGGGGACAGATAATCAGCCCCAGCATTTT.

The chain employs TRBV6-5 and TRBJ1-6, with TRBD1 matching over 11 bases. The CDR3 sequence is 15 residues long. Germline V gene data show CDR1 as MNHEY and CDR2 as SVGAGI. The V gene end was trimmed by 5 bases and the J gene end by 10 bases; junction bases not matched to a gene: 7. This CDR3 reads CASSRTGGDASPLHF. In DNA, the CDR3 is TGTGCCAGCAGTAGGACAGGGGGCGATGCGTCACCCCTCCACTTT.

The rearrangement uses TRBV28 and TRBJ2-1, with TRBD2 matching 11 bases. In germline, CDR1 is MDHEN, CDR2 SYDVKM. Germline trimming cut 5 bases from V and 9 bases from J; bases unmatched to any gene: 15. The CDR3 loop spans 17 amino acids. In nucleotides, the CDR3 is TGTGCCAGCAGTCAGGGCCTAGCGGGAGGTCGTTGGAGTGAGCAGTTCTTC. Protein: CASSQGLAGGRWSEQFF.

This chain links TRBV6-5 with TRBJ1-3, with D hard to call. The CDR3 runs to 16 residues. V lost 0 bases, J lost 0 bases, and 9 bases lay in between. Germline CDR1 reads MNHEY; CDR2 reads SVGAGI. The CDR3 DNA follows: TGTGCCAGCAGTTACTCGGAGGCCCTCTCTGGAAACACCATATATTTT. It codes for CASSYSEALSGNTIYF.

Comment on this clone: Additional DNA sequences in this sample encode the identical CDR3. This chain joins TRBV28 and TRBJ2-7; D ambiguous. Germline V gives CDR1 MDHEN, CDR2 SYDVKM. V shed 3 bases and J shed 5 bases, with 2 bases lying between them. This CDR3 spans 10 amino acids. The CDR3 is CASSFNEQYF. The CDR3 coding sequence is TGTGCCAGCAGTTTTAACGAGCAGTACTTC.

This clone showed up just once. The V and J genes are TRBV2 and TRBJ1-4; D unresolved. The CDR3 loop spans 14 amino acids. The germline V and J ends were trimmed by 3 bases and 4 bases, with 9 bases remaining between them. Looked up from germline, CDR1 is SNHLY and CDR2 is FYNNEI. The CDR3 is CASSEASYNEKLFF. Written as DNA, the CDR3 is TGTGCCAGCAGTGAGGCCAGTTATAATGAAAAACTGTTTTTT.

V gene TRBV5-3 combines with J gene TRBJ2-7; tentatively, D is TRBD1 (6 bases). TRBV5-3 is an ORF; its function is uncertain. This CDR3 has 14 residues. Between the trimmed V and J ends, which lost 7 bases and 2 bases, there was a span of 16 bases. CDR3 nucleotide sequence: TGTGCCAGACCCAACCGACAGGACCCCTACGAGCAGTACTTC. This translates into CARPNRQDPYEQYF.

The chain has TRBV2 and TRBJ1-5, with D perhaps matching TRBD1 (6 bases). The germline gives CDR1 SNHLY, CDR2 FYNNEI. Trimming took 6 bases from V and 5 from J, leaving 14 bases between them. The CDR3 is 14 residues long. Written as DNA, the CDR3 is TGTGCCAGCAGCAGGGGCCCACAAGATCAGCCCCAGCATTTT. This translates into CASSRGPQDQPQHF.

V usage is TRBV30 and J usage is TRBJ1-1; D ambiguous. Trimming removed 1 base from V and 4 bases from J, with 13 bases in between. The CDR3 consists of 14 residues. The germline V gene encodes CDR1 GTSNPN and CDR2 SVGIG (reference sequence). CDR3 DNA: TGTGCCTGGAGTGCACCGGGTTTTAGCACTGAAGCTTTCTTT. Protein sequence: CAWSAPGFSTEAFF.

This clone was picked up a small number of times. The chain carries TRBV19 and TRBJ2-3; tentative D call: TRBD1 (6 bases). Germline CDR1 is LNHDA and CDR2 is SQIVND (reference sequence). The CDR3 spans 14 residues. Trimming took off 3 bases at V and 6 bases at J, with 13 bases between the two ends. The CDR3 region has the DNA TGTGCCAGTAGTATCTCGAAGGGGGTGGATACGCAGTATTTT. Protein: CASSISKGVDTQYF.

The chain employs TRBV13 and TRBJ2-7; 8 bases are a match to TRBD1. This CDR3 has 14 amino acids. The V segment lost 0 bases and the J segment 3 bases; nucleotides outside the gene matches: 1. Germline CDR1 reads PRHDT; CDR2 reads FYEKMQ (reference sequence). The CDR3 spells CASSLGDRDYEQYF. The CDR3 nucleotides are TGTGCCAGCAGCTTAGGGGACAGGGACTACGAGCAGTACTTC.

The gene calls are TRBV3-1 (or the pseudogene TRBV3-2) and TRBJ1-6; 7 nucleotides agree with TRBD1. CDR3 length equals 14 residues. Looked up from germline, CDR1 is LGHDT and CDR2 is YNNKEL (reference sequence). The V gene end was trimmed by 5 bases and the J gene end by 5 bases; junction bases not matched to a gene: 3. This CDR3 reads CASSGTDNNSPLHF. Here the CDR3 DNA reads TGTGCCAGCAGCGGGACAGACAATAATTCACCCCTCCACTTT.

J is TRBJ2-5 and V is TRBV11-2; 8 bases align to TRBD1. Germline V gives CDR1 SGHAT, CDR2 FQNNGV. Unmatched junction bases numbered 9, after V lost 5 bases and J lost 4 bases. This CDR3 has 15 amino acids. In DNA, the CDR3 is TGTGCCAGCAGCACCCAACCCGGACAGGGAGAGACCCAGTACTTC. Encoded protein: CASSTQPGQGETQYF.

The gene calls are TRBV7-8 and TRBJ2-5; 11 bases line up with TRBD2. Looked up from germline, CDR1 is SGHVS and CDR2 is FQNEAQ. V lost 1 base to trimming and J lost 6 bases; unmatched junction nucleotides: 7. The CDR3 consists of 16 residues. The CDR3 here is CASSLVIAGGKKTQYF. CDR3 DNA: TGTGCCAGCAGCTTAGTTATAGCGGGGGGGAAAAAGACCCAGTACTTC.

The chain employs TRBV6-5 and TRBJ2-1; no clear D. Between the trimmed V and J ends, which lost 0 bases and 3 bases, there was a span of 6 bases. The V gene's germline CDR1 is MNHEY and CDR2 SVGAGI. This CDR3 region has 14 residues. The CDR3 sequence is CASSYSRVYNEQFF. The CDR3, as DNA: TGTGCCAGCAGTTACTCGCGAGTCTACAATGAGCAGTTCTTC.

The rearrangement joins TRBV3-1 (or the pseudogene TRBV3-2) to TRBJ2-3, with 8 bases identical to TRBD2. The V and J ends lost 0 bases and 2 bases, in that order; junction bases with no gene match: 7. This CDR3 is built from 17 residues. Germline lookup yields CDR1 LGHDT and CDR2 YNNKEL (reference sequence). The CDR3 DNA sequence: TGTGCCAGCAGCCAAGACTGGGCGGGAGGCTCCACAGATACGCAGTATTTT. Its translation: CASSQDWAGGSTDTQYF.

Worth noting for this clone: The sample carries other DNA sequences with the same CDR3. The chain recombines TRBV28 with TRBJ2-7; 7 bases are a match to TRBD1. The germline V gene encodes CDR1 MDHEN and CDR2 SYDVKM. This CDR3 is built from 13 residues. V shed 5 bases and J 2 bases; nucleotides not matched to a gene: 3. CDR3 region: CASSPGQTYEQYF. The CDR3 coding sequence is TGTGCCAGCAGTCCGGGACAGACCTACGAGCAGTACTTC.

The CDR3 reads CASSVDRAWAGDTIYF. The CDR3 DNA follows: TGTGCCAGCAGCGTCGACAGGGCCTGGGCCGGGGACACCATATATTTT. The gene calls are TRBV9 and TRBJ1-3, with TRBD1 matching 7 bases. V shed 2 bases, J shed 8 bases, and the junction held 13 bases outside the gene matches. CDR1 and CDR2 from the germline V gene are SGDLS and YYNGEE. The CDR3 length is 16 residues.

J is TRBJ1-3 and V is TRBV3-1 (or the pseudogene TRBV3-2); a weak D match, TRBD1 (6 bases). Germline V gene lookup returns CDR1 LGHDT and CDR2 YNNKEL (reference sequence). This CDR3 has 14 residues. The ends were cut back, 4 bases at V and 1 base at J, with 8 bases in the middle. CDR3 amino acids: CASSLGASGNTIYF. As DNA, the CDR3 is TGTGCCAGCAGCCTGGGGGCTTCTGGAAACACCATATATTTT.

The rearrangement links TRBV6-6 to TRBJ2-1, with 10 bases that match TRBD2. This CDR3 region has 18 residues. Trimming took 6 bases from V and 0 from J; bases not matched to a gene: 11. From germline, CDR1 is MNHNY and CDR2 SVGAGI (reference sequence). Written as DNA, the CDR3 is TGTGCCAGCAGCCGAACCAGGACTAGCGGAAGCTCCTACAATGAGCAGTTCTTC. It is translated as CASSRTRTSGSSYNEQFF.

This sequence joins TRBV7-6 and TRBJ1-6; TRBD1 matches 7 bases. V shed 5 bases and J 5 bases; nucleotides not matched to a gene: 3. Germline CDR1 reads SGHVS; CDR2 reads FNYEAQ. The CDR3 covers 14 residues. The CDR3 spells CASSGTGDNSPLHF. CDR3 coding DNA: TGTGCCAGCAGCGGCACAGGGGATAATTCACCCCTCCACTTT.

This clone was seen a handful of times. The chain combines TRBV18 with TRBJ1-5; D gene ambiguous. Germline loops: CDR1 KGHSH, CDR2 LQKENI. Between the trimmed V and J ends, which lost 0 bases and 4 bases, there was a span of 10 bases. The CDR3 covers 15 residues. CDR3 amino acids: CASSPPGSRNQPQHF. The DNA of the CDR3 is TGTGCCAGCTCACCACCGGGCTCGAGAAATCAGCCCCAGCATTTT.

The chain joins TRBV7-9 to TRBJ2-1, with a possible D match to TRBD1 (5 bases). The CDR3 is 13 amino acids. With 4 bases removed from V and 4 bases from J, the gap between germline ends came to 8 bases. Germline lookup yields CDR1 SEHNR and CDR2 FQNEAQ (reference sequence). CDR3 loop: CASSSRQYNEQFF. CDR3 DNA sequence: TGTGCCAGCAGCTCGCGACAGTACAATGAGCAGTTCTTC. The full variable domain, its missing parts supplied by reference TRBV7-9 and TRBJ2-1, is DTGVSQNPRHKITKRGQNVTFRCDPISEHNRLYWYRQTLGQGPEFLTYFQNEAQLEKSRLLSDRFSAERPKGSFSTLEIQRTEQGDSAMYLCASSSRQYNEQFFGPGTRLTVL.

V and J are TRBV19 and TRBJ1-5; D is ambiguous. The CDR3 runs 14 residues. In germline, CDR1 is LNHDA, CDR2 SQIVND (reference sequence). Trimming cost V 5 bases and J 0 bases, with 8 bases left between them. The DNA of the CDR3 is TGTGCCAGTAGTCTTTTACATAGCAATCAGCCCCAGCATTTT. Residues: CASSLLHSNQPQHF.

The CDR3, as DNA: TGTGCCAGCAGCGGCCCGGGACAGGGTAGCACAGATACGCAGTATTTT. This encodes CASSGPGQGSTDTQYF. The rearrangement joins TRBV7-9 to TRBJ2-3, with TRBD1 identical over 9 bases. Germline-derived CDR1 and CDR2 are SEHNR and FQNEAQ (reference sequence). This CDR3 contains 16 residues. The V segment lost 5 bases and the J segment 0 bases; nucleotides outside the gene matches: 6.